This T cell receptor (beta chain) was sequenced during a study of blood T cells in healthy people across ages. Notes on the study in general: Both higher diversity and more naive CD4+ cells marked long-lived donors when set against aged donors. There was a strong correlation between TCR beta diversity and naive T cell percentage.

The length of the CDR3 is 16 residues. Trimming removed 3 bases from V and 0 bases from J, with 12 bases in between. CDR1 and CDR2 from the germline V gene are SNHLY and FYNNEI. Ten or more counts support this clonotype. Its target is not known. Combining a sample-barcoded 5' primer with a J-beta primer mix, a second PCR ran for roughly 7 to 12 cycles. The template-switch adaptor was a 5' adaptor with 12 random nucleotides. It tagged each cDNA molecule. TCRdb reprocessed the 5' RACE reads via MiXCR and lists one record per CDR3 protein. This table holds 600,000 or so distinct CDR3 sequences, over 20% found once. Every donor gave roughly 9.2 milliliters of peripheral blood.

The chain uses TRBV2 and TRBJ2-1; tentatively, D is TRBD2 (5 bases). The TCR originated in a man in his 70s in good health. Sequencing used blood. The CDR3, as DNA: TGTGCCAGCAGTGACCGCGGGCGGAGCTCCTACAATGAGCAGTTCTTC. Residues: CASSDRGRSSYNEQFF.